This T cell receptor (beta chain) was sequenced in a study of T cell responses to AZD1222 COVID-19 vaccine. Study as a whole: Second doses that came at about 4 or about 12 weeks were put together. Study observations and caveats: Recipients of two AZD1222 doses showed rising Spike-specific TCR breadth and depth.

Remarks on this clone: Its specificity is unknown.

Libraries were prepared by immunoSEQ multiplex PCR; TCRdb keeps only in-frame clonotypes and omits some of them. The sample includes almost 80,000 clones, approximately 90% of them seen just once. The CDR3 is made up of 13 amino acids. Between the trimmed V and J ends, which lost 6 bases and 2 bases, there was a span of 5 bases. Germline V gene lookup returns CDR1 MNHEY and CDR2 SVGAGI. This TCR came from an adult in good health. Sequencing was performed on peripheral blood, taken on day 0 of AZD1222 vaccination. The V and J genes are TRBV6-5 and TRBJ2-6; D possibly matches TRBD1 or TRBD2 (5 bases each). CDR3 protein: CASRGAGANVLTF. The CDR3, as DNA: TGTGCCAGCAGGGGGGCTGGGGCCAACGTCCTGACTTTC.